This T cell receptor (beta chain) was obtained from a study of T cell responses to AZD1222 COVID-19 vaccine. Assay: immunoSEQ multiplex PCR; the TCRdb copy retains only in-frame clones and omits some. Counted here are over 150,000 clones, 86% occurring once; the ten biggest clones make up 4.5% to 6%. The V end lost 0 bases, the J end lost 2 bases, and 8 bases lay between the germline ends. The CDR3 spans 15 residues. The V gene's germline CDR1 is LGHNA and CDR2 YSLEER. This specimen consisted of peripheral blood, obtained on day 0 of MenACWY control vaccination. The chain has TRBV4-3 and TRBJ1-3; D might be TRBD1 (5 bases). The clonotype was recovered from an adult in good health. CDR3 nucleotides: TGCGCCAGCAGCCAAGAGACAGTCCCTGGAAACACCATATATTTT. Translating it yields CASSQETVPGNTIYF.